Shown below are 13 T cell receptor beta chains from a single sample sequenced in a study of blood T cell repertoires in COVID-19. Profiling relied on immunoSEQ multiplex PCR, and the TCRdb table lists in-frame clones only, not all of them. The sample lists about 170,000 clones; about three quarters were seen once. Sequencing was done on a sample of peripheral blood. The receptor source for this set is a man in his fifties or sixties with acute or convalescent COVID-19.

V usage is TRBV4-1 and J usage is TRBJ2-2, with TRBD1 as a possible D gene (5 bases). Deletions cut 5 bases from V and 6 bases from J, with 10 bases between. Germline CDR1 and CDR2: MGHRA and YSYEKL. The CDR3 has 13 amino acids. The CDR3 here is CASSDDSPGELFF. The DNA for the CDR3 is TGCGCCAGCAGCGACGACAGTCCCGGGGAGCTGTTTTTT.

J is TRBJ1-5 and V is TRBV19; TRBD1 matches at 9 bases. V was pared by 2 bases and J by 4 bases, with 3 bases of the junction left unmatched. There are 15 residues in the CDR3. In germline, CDR1 is LNHDA, CDR2 SQIVND (reference sequence). Here the CDR3 reads CASSITGTGNQPQHF. CDR3 DNA sequence: TGTGCCAGTAGTATAACCGGGACAGGGAATCAGCCCCAGCATTTT.

V usage is TRBV7-3 and J usage is TRBJ1-2, with 11 nucleotides matching TRBD1. This CDR3 has 17 amino acids. The germline CDR1 and CDR2 sequences are SGHTA and FQGTGA. With V trimmed by 2 bases and J by 3 bases, 8 bases remained unmatched. The chain's CDR3 is CASSLGAPGQGDYGYTF. The CDR3 DNA sequence: TGTGCCAGCAGCTTAGGGGCCCCGGGACAGGGGGACTATGGCTACACCTTC.

This chain connects TRBV3-1 (or the pseudogene TRBV3-2) to TRBJ2-3; possible D gene TRBD2, 6 bases. CDR3 length: 15 amino acids. Trimming stripped 7 bases from V and 5 bases from J, with 19 bases between. Per the germline V gene, CDR1 is LGHDT and CDR2 is YNNKEL (reference sequence). DNA for the CDR3: TGTGCCAGCACCTCAGGACGGGAGACTTTAGATACGCAGTATTTT. Translating gives CASTSGRETLDTQYF.

The chain has TRBV18 and TRBJ1-1; D call uncertain. Per germline, CDR1 KGHSH and CDR2 LQKENI. This CDR3 comprises 12 residues. Trimming pared 8 bases from V and 2 bases from J, leaving 9 bases between. The CDR3 DNA sequence: TGTGCCAGCACGGGTGGAAACACTGAAGCTTTCTTT. This encodes CASTGGNTEAFF.

The rearrangement uses TRBV7-9 and TRBJ1-1, with 9 nucleotides matching TRBD1. This CDR3 contains 15 residues. Germline lookup yields CDR1 SEHNR and CDR2 FQNEAQ (reference sequence). V shed 4 bases, J shed 3 bases, and the junction held 6 bases outside the gene matches. The CDR3 protein is CASSSGQGGDTEAFF. In nucleotides, the CDR3 is TGTGCCAGCAGCTCGGGACAGGGTGGGGACACTGAAGCTTTCTTT.

To note about this clone: The sample contains more than one DNA sequence encoding this CDR3. The J gene is TRBJ1-1, the V gene TRBV19; no firm D call. Looked up from germline, CDR1 is LNHDA and CDR2 is SQIVND (reference sequence). This CDR3 comprises 14 residues. The V end was cut by 3 bases, the J end by 2 bases, with 10 bases between. This chain's CDR3 is CASSIRGYNTEAFF. The CDR3 DNA reads as TGTGCCAGTAGTATCCGGGGTTACAACACTGAAGCTTTCTTT. Filled out from reference TRBV19 and TRBJ1-1, the complete variable domain reads DGGITQSPKYLFRKEGQNVTLSCEQNLNHDAMYWYRQDPGQGLRLIYYSQIVNDFQKGDIAEGYSVSREKKESFPLTVTSAQKNPTAFYLCASSIRGYNTEAFFGQGTRLTVV.

The chain carries TRBV10-3 and TRBJ2-3, with D perhaps matching TRBD1 (5 bases). V gave up 4 bases and J gave up 6 bases, with 11 bases separating them. The CDR3 spans 13 residues. The V gene's germline CDR1 is ENHRY and CDR2 SYGVKD. In DNA form, the CDR3 reads TGTGCCATCAGTGCGGCAGGGCAGGATACGCAGTATTTT. As protein: CAISAAGQDTQYF.

The chain has TRBV6-6 and TRBJ1-2; D unclear. From germline, CDR1 is MNHNY and CDR2 SVGAGI (reference sequence). This CDR3 contains 14 residues. Between the trimmed V and J ends, which lost 5 bases and 7 bases, there was a span of 17 bases. The CDR3, as DNA: TGTGCCAGCAGTCCCTGGGAGGGCGAGGGTGGCTACACCTTC. This translates into CASSPWEGEGGYTF.

V and J are TRBV5-5 and TRBJ2-1; TRBD2 aligns across 8 bases. This CDR3 has 17 amino acids. J was trimmed by 2 bases and V by 3 bases; bases with no gene match: 10. CDR1 and CDR2 from the germline V gene are SGHKS and YYEKEE (reference sequence). The CDR3 spells CASSYRGGVDAYNEQFF. DNA of the CDR3: TGTGCCAGCAGCTACCGGGGGGGAGTGGACGCCTACAATGAGCAGTTCTTC.

This clone was picked up one time. This chain uses TRBV9 with TRBJ2-1, with TRBD2 as a possible D gene (5 bases). Germline loops: CDR1 SGDLS, CDR2 YYNGEE. CDR3 length: 15 residues. V was cut by 0 bases and J by 2 bases, with 9 bases left in between. The CDR3 spells CASSVGDYPYNEQFF. The CDR3 DNA is TGTGCCAGCAGCGTAGGAGACTACCCCTACAATGAGCAGTTCTTC.

The rearrangement uses TRBV10-1 and TRBJ2-1, with 7 bases identical to TRBD2. CDR1 is WNHNN, CDR2 SYGVQD, per germline (reference sequence). The CDR3 spans 17 residues. V shed 5 bases, J shed 6 bases, and the junction held 16 bases outside the gene matches. CDR3 in DNA: TGCGCCAGCAGTCGAGGGTCAAGCGGGGCACAATTCAATGAGCAGTTCTTC. Translation gives CASSRGSSGAQFNEQFF.

Concerning this clone itself: The same CDR3 arises from other DNA sequences in this sample as well. This chain uses TRBV9 with TRBJ1-1; D might be TRBD1 (6 bases). The CDR3 sequence is 13 residues long. The germline V gene encodes CDR1 SGDLS and CDR2 YYNGEE. Trimming removed 2 bases at V and 5 bases at J, with 10 bases between. CDR3 loop: CASSVGGTTEAFF. The DNA for the CDR3 is TGTGCCAGCAGCGTGGGGGGGACAACTGAAGCTTTCTTT. The full variable domain, in which reference TRBV9 and TRBJ1-1 provide the parts outside the CDR3, is DSGVTQTPKHLITATGQRVTLRCSPRSGDLSVYWYQQSLDQGLQFLIQYYNGEERAKGNILERFSAQQFPDLHSELNLSSLELGDSALYFCASSVGGTTEAFFGQGTRLTVV.